This T cell receptor beta chain appears in the sequencing data of a study of regulatory T cells in long-lasting Graves disease. Study-level points and caveats: What was studied was peripheral blood only, and not thyroid tissue.

This clonotype has a count of ten or more. Its antigen is currently unknown. Combining iRepertoire HTBI primers with Arm-PCR of CDR3 regions, the authors built TCR beta libraries. In TCRdb, the multiplex PCR reads were re-called with MiXCR into one record per CDR3 protein. Of approximately 460,000 distinct CDR3 sequences listed, around 15% are singletons. Time point reported: newly diagnosed GD, antithyroid drugs for less than 3 months. There was RNA extracted from PBMCs, and the TCR library was made from it. One endocrinology department in Xi'an, China, was where patients came from. A volume of around 9.9 milliliters of peripheral blood was collected in EDTA tubes. The CDR3 runs to 14 residues. V gave up 0 bases and J gave up 0 bases, with 8 bases separating them. The germline CDR1 and CDR2 sequences are DFQATT and SNEGSKA (reference sequence). This same sample was also part of a study on T cells in Graves' hyperthyroidism and ophthalmopathy. That report notes: Through a model of 13 V-J features, ophthalmopathy was separated from stable hyperthyroidism.

The J gene is TRBJ1-2, the V gene TRBV20-1, with no clear D. The sequence was obtained from a woman under 40 with Graves disease. The sequences come from peripheral blood mononuclear cells (PBMCs), collected at new diagnosis, from a patient treated with antithyroid drugs. CDR3 loop: CSARDPSTNYGYTF. The CDR3 nucleotides read TGCAGTGCTAGAGATCCCAGTACTAACTATGGCTACACCTTC.